This T cell receptor beta chain appears in the sequencing data of a study of CD8 T cells in ankylosing spondylitis. Study-level points and caveats: In peripheral blood, disease-linked CD8+ clones occurred at relatively low frequencies.

TCRdb used MiXCR to reprocess the 5' RACE reads, holding one entry per CDR3 protein. The sample includes 150,000 to 200,000 distinct CDR3 sequences, approximately 10% of them seen just once. Unmatched junction bases numbered 3, after V lost 7 bases and J lost 0 bases. The CDR3 contains 14 residues. Looked up from germline, CDR1 is ENHRY and CDR2 is SYGVKD. Comments on this clonotype: Its antigen remains unidentified.

The chain recombines TRBV10-3 with TRBJ2-1, with TRBD2 matching 7 bases. This TCR derives from a male donor with ankylosing spondylitis or in good health (not recorded which). Sequencing input: blood, either unsorted or a sorted T cell fraction (not recorded which). CDR3 loop: CAITRTSSYNEQFF. For the CDR3, the DNA is TGTGCCATCACCCGGACTAGCTCCTACAATGAGCAGTTCTTC.